Listed below are T cell receptor beta chains from one sample, sequenced in a study of glioma-infiltrating T cells after dendritic cell vaccination. Measured with immunoSEQ multiplex PCR; TCRdb has only the in-frame clones, and not every one. Of about 73,000 clones in the sample, approximately 80% were seen once. The sequencing used blood, collected before dendritic cell vaccination. These receptors came from a human donor with glioblastoma. The conserved cysteine and the conserved F or W are not part of the CDR3 here. The order of the fields is CDR3 length, V gene, J gene, CDR3 protein.

12	TRBV5-1	TRBJ1-2	ASRTLTGDYGYT
16	TRBV21-1	TRBJ2-5	ASSKETASGIPRETQY
11	TRBV5-1	TRBJ1-2	ASSLGQNYGYT
14	TRBV30	TRBJ1-1	AWGCRFCERDTEAF
13	TRBV5-1	TRBJ1-1	ASSFGYEGVTEAF
12	TRBV5-1	TRBJ2-1	ASSFDSTYNEQF
15	TRBV19	TRBJ2-2	ASSPVAGSLHTGELF
11	TRBV6-1	TRBJ2-2	ASRTGITGELF
11	TRBV7-6	TRBJ2-1	ASSSSGGNEQF
13	TRBV4-1	TRBJ1-6	ASSQEVGGNSPLH
14	TRBV2	TRBJ1-2	ASSEQEGMEGYGYT
11	TRBV5-3	TRBJ1-1	ARSDPHDSEAF
15	TRBV9	TRBJ2-1	ASSVGQEIAVYNEQF
13	TRBV5-1	TRBJ2-2	ASQRSSGLAGELF
13	TRBV10-3	TRBJ2-5	AISRQGAEGETQY
12	TRBV19	TRBJ1-3	ASAQGPSGNTIY
11	TRBV5-1	TRBJ2-5	ASSLANQETQY
14	TRBV9	TRBJ2-3	ASSVGKGQHTDTQY
13	TRBV6-4	TRBJ1-2	ASRDPGQPLGGYT
12	TRBV6-1	TRBJ2-1	ASSEVGPYNEQF
15	TRBV5-4	TRBJ2-2	ASSKPSGGRYTGELF
12	TRBV18	TRBJ2-7	ASSPTDRKYEQY
12	TRBV29-1	TRBJ2-5	SVEGDKKQETQY
12	TRBV7-3	TRBJ2-3	ASSFRGSTDTQY
16	TRBV9	TRBJ2-1	ASSVLEGAGGPYNEQF
12	TRBV7-9	TRBJ2-5	ASSSTGLQETQY
12	TRBV10-1	TRBJ2-1	ASSVLAGGNEQF
14	TRBV6-6	TRBJ1-3	ASSRDRGISGNTIY
13	TRBV7-3	TRBJ2-2	ASSLDANRDGELF
13	TRBV18	TRBJ2-7	ASSPGAGGSLEQY
11	TRBV5-1	TRBJ1-4	ASSKRGDEKLF
11	TRBV5-3	TRBJ1-1	ARSLDQGTEAF
11	TRBV6-1	TRBJ1-1	ASRLTPNTEAF
11	TRBV14	TRBJ1-6	ASSYTGFVSLH
13	TRBV28	TRBJ2-7	ASSSWGQDNYEQY
16	TRBV6-7	TRBJ2-6	ASSYLGLPSFEANVLT
12	TRBV6-6	TRBJ1-1	ASSSPDKNTEAF
13	TRBV5-8	TRBJ1-5	ASSPNSPRNQPQH
14	TRBV11-2	TRBJ1-1	ASSLGGTGLNTEAF
11	TRBV5-1	TRBJ1-1	ASRAGQTPEAF
13	TRBV10-1	TRBJ2-1	ASSERLRGYNEQF
12	TRBV6-6	TRBJ2-1	ASRQGLSSNEQF
15	TRBV6-1	TRBJ2-1	ASSESWASGRGNEQF
13	TRBV7-9	TRBJ1-5	ASSLTGGFDQPQH
12	TRBV19	TRBJ2-7	ASSSGGISYEQY
13	TRBV7-6	TRBJ2-2	ASSLGTGRTGELF
15	TRBV27	TRBJ2-1	ASSLSDRRGGAHEQF
17	TRBV5-1	TRBJ1-3	ASRQKSRDRVSIGNTIY
14	TRBV4-1	TRBJ1-4	ASSQARAGGAEKLF
13	TRBV11-2	TRBJ2-7	ASSLESQGAYEQY
14	TRBV7-8	TRBJ2-1	ASSSNSWLADAEQF
12	TRBV28	TRBJ2-5	ASSPVQGRETQY
15	TRBV14	TRBJ2-1	ASSQGGPRRSYNEQF
11	TRBV15	TRBJ2-3	ATSSPTVKTQY
9	TRBV20-1	TRBJ1-3	SARTGNTIY
14	TRBV5-5	TRBJ1-4	ASSFSLTGGNEKLF
11	TRBV6-1	TRBJ2-2	ASTEGGPGELF
11	TRBV7-3	TRBJ1-2	ASSFSGNYGYT
13	TRBV6-6	TRBJ1-6	ASSTDRTPQGPLH
12	TRBV6-5	TRBJ1-1	ASSYSPGTNEAF